The sequence of this TCR beta chain was determined in a study of CD8 T cells in ankylosing spondylitis. Germline CDR1 SQVTM, CDR2 ANQGSEA. The CDR3 runs to 15 residues. Unmatched junction bases numbered 10, after V lost 3 bases and J lost 4 bases. Study conclusions and caveats: Clones linked to the disease showed a CD8+ phenotype. They occurred at relatively low frequencies in peripheral blood.

For this clonotype: Its antigen is as yet unknown.

A quantitative 5'-RACE method, one with molecular barcodes, was used to make TCR beta libraries. TCRdb used MiXCR to reprocess the 5' RACE reads, holding one entry per CDR3 protein. The data hold around 300,000 distinct CDR3 sequences, with over 12% observed a single time. This TCR was recovered from a male donor with ankylosing spondylitis or in good health (not recorded which). The specimen was blood, either unsorted or a sorted T cell fraction (not recorded which). This chain joins TRBV29-1 and TRBJ2-3, with 7 bases aligning to TRBD2. The CDR3 reads CSVDSGAGSPDTQYF. CDR3 coding DNA: TGCAGCGTTGATTCAGGAGCGGGGTCGCCAGATACGCAGTATTTT.